This T cell receptor beta chain was obtained from a study of blood T cell repertoires in COVID-19. Study-wide context: From the United States, Italy and Spain came samples of acute and convalescent COVID-19. The analysed material was cDNA or gDNA that came from T cells, B-cell-depleted T cells, or PBMCs.

Per the original methods: Amplification of reference gene primers provided the estimated nucleated cell counts. Here immunoSEQ multiplex PCR was the method, and the copy in TCRdb shows in-frame clones only, minus some. Clone size and V and J calls were adopted from that table, with D and trimming inferred from the DNA. Among about 370,000 clones listed, more than 80% were seen once. A Seattle source enrolled patients during active infection and followed them longitudinally. Germline V CDR1 and CDR2: SEHNR, FQNEAQ (reference sequence). CDR3 length: 15 residues. The ends were cut back, 2 bases at V and 0 bases at J, with 8 bases in the middle.

J is TRBJ2-1 and V is TRBV7-9; D gene ambiguous. The receptor comes from a young woman with COVID-19, enrolled during active disease. Source material: peripheral blood. The CDR3 sequence: CASSLLGSSYNEQFF. The CDR3 coding sequence is TGTGCCAGCAGCTTACTAGGTAGCTCCTACAATGAGCAGTTCTTC.